A selection of T cell receptor beta chains follows, all from one sample in a study of blood T cells in healthy people across ages. One entry per CDR3 protein results from TCRdb running MiXCR on the 5' RACE reads. The sample lists under 850,000 distinct CDR3 sequences; about 36% were seen once. The sample comprised blood. Receptors were obtained from a man between 18 and 29 years old in good health. Each CDR3 is given with its conserved first and last residue. Fields, in order: CDR3 protein, CDR3 DNA, D gene, V gene, J gene, clone size. A D gene is named only where the DNA matches it firmly. Rows may omit the clone size; those that give it use once, few, many or a size class.

CASSLAATTDPTDTQYF	TGTGCCAGCAGCTTAGCAGCGACAACTGATCCCACAGATACGCAGTATTTT	.	TRBV7-3	TRBJ2-3	.
CASSPPGSPSYNEQFF	TGTGCCAGCAGCCCGCCCGGGAGTCCCTCCTACAATGAGCAGTTCTTC	.	TRBV5-4	TRBJ2-1	once
CASSLDLGGGRDGYTF	TGTGCCAGCAGCTTAGATCTAGGAGGGGGCCGGGATGGCTACACCTTC	TRBD1	TRBV11-2	TRBJ1-2	many
CASSLGQEVGYTF	TGTGCCAGCTCACTGGGACAGGAAGTTGGCTACACCTTC	TRBD1	TRBV18	TRBJ1-2	.
CSSTRQASTDTQYF	TGCAGTTCAACTCGACAGGCTAGCACAGATACGCAGTATTTT	.	TRBV20-1	TRBJ2-3	many
CASSPRAGETQYF	TGTGCCAGCAGCCCCCGGGCAGGAGAGACCCAGTACTTC	.	TRBV7-2	TRBJ2-5	many
CSARGYRLAGGPEYNEQFF	TGCAGTGCTAGAGGATACCGGCTAGCGGGGGGCCCGGAGTACAATGAGCAGTTCTTC	TRBD2	TRBV20-1	TRBJ2-1	.
CASSYSRGDSYEQYF	TGTGCCAGCAGTTACTCGAGAGGGGATTCCTACGAGCAGTACTTC	.	TRBV6-2/TRBV6-3	TRBJ2-7	few
CSASPDGTQETQYF	TGCAGTGCTAGTCCCGACGGGACTCAAGAGACCCAGTACTTC	.	TRBV20-1	TRBJ2-5	many
CASSQDGQGSYNEQFF	TGTGCCAGCAGCCAAGACGGCCAAGGCTCCTACAATGAGCAGTTCTTC	.	TRBV14	TRBJ2-1	few
CASSPLTRGHGANVLTF	TGTGCCAGCAGTCCCCTCACAAGGGGCCATGGGGCCAACGTCCTGACTTTC	.	TRBV12-3/TRBV12-4	TRBJ2-6	.
CASSGRIFSNQPQHF	TGTGCCAGCAGTGGCAGAATCTTTAGCAATCAGCCCCAGCATTTT	.	TRBV21-1	TRBJ1-5	.
CASRTGGLDTEAFF	TGTGCCAGCAGGACAGGGGGCTTGGACACTGAAGCTTTCTTT	TRBD1	TRBV12-3/TRBV12-4	TRBJ1-1	once
CASSQDPMRGEPSEAFF	TGCGCCAGCAGCCAAGATCCCATGCGGGGTGAGCCGAGTGAAGCTTTCTTT	.	TRBV4-3	TRBJ1-1	.
CACHRIGELFF	TGTGCCTGTCATCGGATCGGGGAGCTGTTTTTT	.	TRBV12-3/TRBV12-4	TRBJ2-2	.
CASSITSGGPSSYEQYF	TGTGCCAGCAGCATCACTAGCGGGGGGCCTTCCTCGTACGAGCAGTACTTC	TRBD2	TRBV7-2	TRBJ2-7	.
CASSLSPRVADTQYF	TGTGCCAGCAGCTTATCACCCAGGGTCGCAGATACGCAGTATTTT	.	TRBV7-9	TRBJ2-3	.
CASGLGDRAYEQYF	TGTGCCAGCGGTTTGGGGGACAGGGCCTACGAGCAGTACTTC	TRBD1	TRBV12-3/TRBV12-4	TRBJ2-7	once
CSAREMVAGGTDTQYF	TGCAGTGCTAGAGAAATGGTGGCGGGGGGCACAGATACGCAGTATTTT	TRBD2	TRBV20-1	TRBJ2-3	few
CSASPGRGNEKLFF	TGCAGTGCTAGTCCCGGACGGGGGAATGAAAAACTGTTTTTT	.	TRBV20-1	TRBJ1-4	.
CASSLEGTHQYF	TGTGCCAGCAGTTTGGAGGGTACCCACCAGTACTTC	.	TRBV28	TRBJ2-5	many
CASSLNQGDTEAFF	TGTGCCAGCAGTCTAAACCAGGGGGACACTGAAGCTTTCTTT	TRBD1	TRBV7-2	TRBJ1-1	few